The entry below describes one TCR beta chain. What it binds is not known. CDR3 length: 13 residues. CDR1 and CDR2 (germline): MNHEY, SMNVEV (reference sequence). Trimming stripped 8 bases from V and 2 bases from J, with 12 bases between. This sample was taken from a study of T cell repertoires in cytomegalovirus infection. Study overall: The authors used CMV epitopes that were HLA-C-restricted (recently identified) and HLA-B-restricted (well studied).

TCRdb called the reads again in MiXCR, with one record for every CDR3 protein. The data hold about 890,000 distinct CDR3 sequences, with about a third observed a single time. General observations from the study: Across the ex vivo response, the dominant clonotypes were HLA-C-restricted CMV-specific TCR beta clonotypes.

Sequenced material: cultured CD8+ T cells from PBMCs, taken from culture after CMV antigen stimulation. V is TRBV27 and J is TRBJ2-5, with D perhaps being TRBD1 or TRBD2 (5 bases each). This sequence was found in a human donor in good health (CMV status not recorded). Some clones in this sample may be carry-over from other donors' samples. The CDR3 sequence is CASGGWLQETQYF. CDR3 in DNA: TGTGCCAGCGGGGGTTGGCTTCAAGAGACCCAGTACTTC.